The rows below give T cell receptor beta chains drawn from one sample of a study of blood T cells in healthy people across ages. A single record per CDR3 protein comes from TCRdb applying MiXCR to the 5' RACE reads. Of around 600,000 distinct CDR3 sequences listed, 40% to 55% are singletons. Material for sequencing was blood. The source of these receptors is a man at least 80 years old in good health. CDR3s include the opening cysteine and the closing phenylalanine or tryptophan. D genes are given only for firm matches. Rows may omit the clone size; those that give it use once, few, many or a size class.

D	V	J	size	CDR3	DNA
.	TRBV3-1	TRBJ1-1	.	CASSRGPEAFF	TGTGCCAGCAGCCGGGGTCCTGAAGCTTTCTTT
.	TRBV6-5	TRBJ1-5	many	CASSRSPNQPQHF	TGTGCCAGCAGTCGAAGCCCCAATCAGCCCCAGCATTTT
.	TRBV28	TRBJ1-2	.	CASRHNEGGYTF	TGTGCCAGCAGACACAATGAGGGTGGCTACACCTTC
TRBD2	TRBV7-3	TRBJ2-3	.	CASSLEIAGGLDTQYF	TGTGCCAGCAGCTTAGAGATAGCGGGAGGCCTAGATACGCAGTATTTT
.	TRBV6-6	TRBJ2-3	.	CASRSRAFTDTQYF	TGTGCCAGCAGGTCTCGAGCGTTCACAGATACGCAGTATTTT
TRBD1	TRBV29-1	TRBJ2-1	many	CSVTGQGLYEQFF	TGCAGCGTTACGGGACAGGGGCTCTATGAGCAGTTCTTC
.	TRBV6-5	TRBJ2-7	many	CASSDPGTYEQYF	TGTGCCAGCAGCGACCCAGGGACCTACGAGCAGTACTTC
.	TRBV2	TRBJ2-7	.	CASSPFPEQYF	TGTGCCAGCAGTCCATTCCCCGAGCAGTACTTC
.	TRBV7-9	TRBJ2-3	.	CASSRWTARTDTQYF	TGTGCCAGCAGCAGGTGGACAGCACGCACAGATACGCAGTATTTT
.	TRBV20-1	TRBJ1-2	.	CSAREKSNYGYTF	TGCAGTGCTAGAGAGAAAAGTAACTATGGCTACACCTTC
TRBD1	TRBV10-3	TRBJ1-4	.	CAISDSGQGREKLFF	TGTGCCATCAGTGATTCGGGACAGGGCCGTGAAAAACTGTTTTTT
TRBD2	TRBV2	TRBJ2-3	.	CATERERGTDTQYF	TGTGCCACTGAGCGGGAGCGGGGCACAGATACGCAGTATTTT
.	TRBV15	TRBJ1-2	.	CATSREVGVTF	TGTGCCACCAGCAGAGAGGTGGGAGTCACCTTC
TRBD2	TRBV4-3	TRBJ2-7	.	CASSQVIREREGRYEQYF	TGCGCCAGCAGCCAAGTTATCCGGGAGCGGGAGGGTCGTTACGAGCAGTACTTC
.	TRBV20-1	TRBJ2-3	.	CSARGGSGDTQYF	TGCAGTGCTAGGGGGGGTTCCGGAGATACGCAGTATTTT
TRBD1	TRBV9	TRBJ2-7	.	CASSSGQVPYEQYF	TGTGCCAGCAGCTCTGGACAGGTCCCCTACGAGCAGTACTTC
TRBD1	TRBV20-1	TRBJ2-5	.	CSATGTGYLGTQYF	TGCAGTGCTACCGGGACAGGGTATCTTGGGACCCAGTACTTC
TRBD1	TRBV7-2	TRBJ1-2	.	CASSLVSGQVLMRGYTF	TGTGCCAGCAGCTTAGTCTCGGGACAGGTTCTAATGAGGGGCTACACCTTC
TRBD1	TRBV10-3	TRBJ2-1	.	CAISESLGQGAYNEQFF	TGTGCCATCAGTGAGTCCCTAGGACAGGGGGCCTACAATGAGCAGTTCTTC
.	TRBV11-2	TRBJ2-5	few	CASSLVGGVTQYF	TGTGCCAGCAGCTTAGTTGGAGGGGTGACCCAGTACTTC
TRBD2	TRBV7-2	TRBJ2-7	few	CASSRGLAGGPSYEQYF	TGTGCCAGCAGCCGGGGACTAGCGGGAGGGCCTTCCTACGAGCAGTACTTC
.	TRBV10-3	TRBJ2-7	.	CAISPSKAGTYEQYF	TGTGCCATCAGCCCCTCGAAGGCGGGAACCTACGAGCAGTACTTC
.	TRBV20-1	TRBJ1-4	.	CSARPQPNEKLFF	TGCAGTGCCCGTCCCCAGCCTAATGAAAAACTGTTTTTT
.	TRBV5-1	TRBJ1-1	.	CASSLAREWPNTEAFF	TGCGCCAGCAGCTTGGCCAGAGAGTGGCCGAACACTGAAGCTTTCTTT